This section outlines one T cell receptor (beta chain) sequence together with its context. Its antigen is not identified. The sample is drawn from a study of T cell repertoires in cytomegalovirus infection. Overall study: CMV infection plus the matching HLA type was flagged by public TCR beta signatures.

TCRdb re-called the reads with MiXCR, one entry per CDR3 protein. The sample consists of approximately 730,000 distinct CDR3 sequences, roughly a third of them appearing once. The CDR3 is made up of 13 amino acids. With 3 bases removed from V and 6 bases from J, the gap between germline ends came to 10 bases. General study points: Dominating the ex vivo response were TCR beta clonotypes that were CMV-specific and HLA-C-restricted.

This chain links TRBV12-3 or TRBV12-4 with TRBJ2-3; no reliable D call. The input for sequencing was cultured PBMCs, taken from culture after CMV antigen stimulation. The sequence was collected from a human donor in good health (CMV status not recorded). Some clones in this sample may be carry-over from other donors' samples. For the CDR3, the DNA is TGTGCCAGCAGTTTTCAGGCGAGTGATACGCAGTATTTT. Translated, it gives CASSFQASDTQYF.